The clone carrying this T cell receptor beta chain turned up a few times. Its antigen is as yet unknown. The data were taken from a study of CD8 T cells in ankylosing spondylitis. Overall study findings and caveats: Ankylosing spondylitis blood appeared to be characterized by a TCR beta motif of 7 to 9 highly homologous variants. Within matched ankylosing spondylitis synovial fluid, disease-linked clones were reportedly significantly enriched.

Making use of molecular barcodes, quantitative 5'-RACE generated TCR beta libraries. TCRdb re-derived calls from the 5' RACE reads in MiXCR, one entry per CDR3 protein. The data contain just over 300,000 distinct CDR3 sequences, less than 25% of them singletons. Trimming took 9 bases from V and 5 from J; bases not matched to a gene: 9. The CDR3 runs 13 residues. CDR1 and CDR2 (germline): SNHLY, FYNNEI. The origin of this receptor is a female donor with ankylosing spondylitis or in good health (not recorded which). The V and J genes are TRBV2 and TRBJ2-7, with 8 positions matching TRBD1. Material for sequencing was blood, either unsorted or a sorted T cell fraction (not recorded which). The CDR3 DNA is TGTGCCAGTCGGGCAGGGGGCAAAAACGAGCAGTACTTC. Its protein product is CASRAGGKNEQYF.